Reported below is one T cell receptor beta chain. The target antigen is unknown. Measured with immunoSEQ multiplex PCR; TCRdb has only the in-frame clones, and not every one. The data hold about 350,000 clones, with 75% to 90% observed a single time. The treatment is: about 20 received Ad26.COV2.S at low or high dose, single or two shots; 5 received placebo; per-sample allocation not given. Sampling took place 63 days after the first vaccine or placebo injection. The record originates from a study of Ad26.COV2.S vaccination and SARS-CoV-2 variants. Study-wide background: Ad26.COV2.S shots went into the muscle once or twice, 56 days apart. Overall study findings and caveats: Measures of TCR breadth and depth may have fallen short of total T cell responses.

The CDR3 totals 13 residues. The ends were cut back, 5 bases at V and 10 bases at J, with 18 bases in the middle. The source was peripheral blood, collected in a trial of Ad26.COV2.S vaccine versus placebo. This sequence originates from a person aged 18-65 years who received the Ad26.COV2.S COVID-19 vaccine or a placebo. J is TRBJ2-7 and V is TRBV12-3 or TRBV12-4; a possible D gene is TRBD2 (6 bases). CDR3 in amino acids: CASSPPRDSEQYF. Written as DNA, the CDR3 is TGTGCCAGCAGTCCTCCTCGGGACTCGGAACAGTACTTC.